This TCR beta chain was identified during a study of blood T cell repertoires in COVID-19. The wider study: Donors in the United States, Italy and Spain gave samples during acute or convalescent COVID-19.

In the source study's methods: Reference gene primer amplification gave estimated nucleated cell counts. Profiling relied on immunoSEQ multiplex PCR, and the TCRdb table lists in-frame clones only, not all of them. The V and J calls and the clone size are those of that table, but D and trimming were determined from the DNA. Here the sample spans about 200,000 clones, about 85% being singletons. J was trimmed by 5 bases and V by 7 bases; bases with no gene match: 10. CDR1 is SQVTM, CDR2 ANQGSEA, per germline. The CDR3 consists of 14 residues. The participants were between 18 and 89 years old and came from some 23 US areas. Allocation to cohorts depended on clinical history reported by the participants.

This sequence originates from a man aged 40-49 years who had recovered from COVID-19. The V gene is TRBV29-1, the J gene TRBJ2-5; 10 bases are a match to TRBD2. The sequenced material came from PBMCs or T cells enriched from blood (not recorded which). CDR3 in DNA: TGCAGCGCCCGGACAGCGGGAGGGCGGGAGACCCAGTACTTC. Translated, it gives CSARTAGGRETQYF.